This T cell receptor (beta chain) appears in the sequencing data of a study of Ad26.COV2.S vaccination and SARS-CoV-2 variants. Stated treatment: 19 received Ad26.COV2.S at low or high dose, single or two shots; 5 received placebo; per-sample allocation not given. After the first vaccine or placebo injection, samples were drawn on day 63. The study, taken as a whole, reports: Placebo recipients showed lower spike-specific TCR breadth than vaccinees.

TCRdb's table, derived via immunoSEQ multiplex PCR, lists solely in-frame clones and lacks some. The sample includes about 480,000 clones, about 83% of them seen just once. A remark on this clone: Its target is unknown.

The CDR3 covers 14 residues. Germline V lookup: CDR1 SGHRS, CDR2 YFSETQ. V lost 1 base and J 3 bases, leaving 7 bases between the germline ends. This receptor was taken from a person between 18 and 60 years old who received the Ad26.COV2.S COVID-19 vaccine or a placebo. The sample here was peripheral blood, taken in a trial of Ad26.COV2.S vaccine versus placebo. The rearrangement uses TRBV5-1 and TRBJ2-2; no clear D. The CDR3 loop is CASSLTDYTGELFF. CDR3 sequence (DNA): TGCGCCAGCAGCTTGACAGATTACACCGGGGAGCTGTTTTTT.